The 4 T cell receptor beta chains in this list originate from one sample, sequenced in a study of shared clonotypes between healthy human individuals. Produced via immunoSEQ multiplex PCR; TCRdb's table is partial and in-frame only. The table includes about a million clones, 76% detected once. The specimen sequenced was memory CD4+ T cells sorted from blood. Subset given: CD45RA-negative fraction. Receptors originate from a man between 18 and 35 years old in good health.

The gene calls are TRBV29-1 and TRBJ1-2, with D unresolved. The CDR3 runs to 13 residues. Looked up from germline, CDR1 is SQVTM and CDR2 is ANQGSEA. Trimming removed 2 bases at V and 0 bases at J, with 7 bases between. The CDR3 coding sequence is TGCAGCGTTGAAACAGTCCCTAACTATGGCTACACCTTC. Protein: CSVETVPNYGYTF.

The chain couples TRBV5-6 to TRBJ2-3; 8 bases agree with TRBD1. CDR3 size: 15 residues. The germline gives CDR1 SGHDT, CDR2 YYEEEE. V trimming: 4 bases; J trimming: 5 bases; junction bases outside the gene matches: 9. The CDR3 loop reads CASSIRTGIVDTQYF. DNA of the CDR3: TGTGCCAGCAGCATCCGGACAGGGATCGTAGATACGCAGTATTTT.

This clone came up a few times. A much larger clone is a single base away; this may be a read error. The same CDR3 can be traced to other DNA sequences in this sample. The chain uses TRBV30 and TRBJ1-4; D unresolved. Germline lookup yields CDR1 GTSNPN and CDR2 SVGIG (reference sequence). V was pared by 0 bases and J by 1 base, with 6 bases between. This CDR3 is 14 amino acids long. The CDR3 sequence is CAWSVGGTNEKLFF. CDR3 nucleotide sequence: TGTGCCTGGAGTGTGGGCGGAACTAATGAAAAACTGTTTTTT.

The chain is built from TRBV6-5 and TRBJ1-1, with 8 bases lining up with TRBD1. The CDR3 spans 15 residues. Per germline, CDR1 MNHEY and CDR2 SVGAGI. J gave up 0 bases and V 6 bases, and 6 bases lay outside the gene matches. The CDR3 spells CASRKGTGMNTEAFF. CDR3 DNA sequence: TGTGCCAGCAGGAAGGGGACAGGCATGAACACTGAAGCTTTCTTT.